Included here is one T cell receptor (beta chain) sequence, with context. Its antigen is still unknown. The TCR beta CDR3 regions underwent amplification using RNA transcripts as the source. HTBI primers drove first-round RT-PCR of the TCR CDR3. TCRdb recomputed calls from the multiplex PCR reads with MiXCR, one row per CDR3 protein. The sample contains around 600,000 distinct CDR3 sequences, 45% of which appear only once. This specimen comes from a study of T cells in Graves' hyperthyroidism and ophthalmopathy. Study-wide findings and caveats: Ophthalmopathy was predicted by the model a median of approximately six months ahead of onset.

The material sequenced was peripheral blood or thyroid tissue (not recorded which). The origin of this receptor is an adult man with Graves' disease, either hyperthyroidism or ophthalmopathy (not recorded which).

This chain's CDR3 is CASSIQGPGELFF. The CDR3 coding sequence is TGTGCCAGTAGTATTCAGGGTCCCGGGGAGCTGTTTTTT. This rearrangement joins TRBV19 to TRBJ2-2, with D possibly matching TRBD1 (5 bases). V was clipped by 3 bases and J by 6 bases, with 8 bases between them. Germline lookup yields CDR1 LNHDA and CDR2 SQIVND (reference sequence). CDR3 length: 13 amino acids.